This entry lists 20 T cell receptor beta chains sequenced from one sample in a study of T-cell reconstitution after alpha-beta-depleted transplantation in children. The TCRbeta library incorporated unique molecular identifiers. Via MiXCR, TCRdb re-called the PCR reads, giving one row per CDR3 protein. The data hold around 600,000 distinct CDR3 sequences, with 20% to 25% observed a single time. Material: PBMCs, mostly from graft donor cells, obtained 360 days after TCRalphabeta/CD19-depleted stem cell transplant. Source of these receptors: a boy under two years old who had a stem cell transplant for acute myeloid leukemia, so the T cells may come from the graft donor.

The J gene is TRBJ2-1, the V gene TRBV19; possibly TRBD1 for D (5 bases). This CDR3 is built from 15 residues. V lost 7 bases, J lost 4 bases, and 17 bases lay in between. Per germline, CDR1 LNHDA and CDR2 SQIVND (reference sequence). The CDR3 nucleotides read TGTGCCAGTACCTTGACAGCTTCCTCTTACAATGAGCAGTTCTTC. It specifies CASTLTASSYNEQFF. The variable domain in full, with the rest retrieved from reference TRBV19 and TRBJ2-1, is DGGITQSPKYLFRKEGQNVTLSCEQNLNHDAMYWYRQDPGQGLRLIYYSQIVNDFQKGDIAEGYSVSREKKESFPLTVTSAQKNPTAFYLCASTLTASSYNEQFFGPGTRLTVL.

This clonotype was seen at least ten times. The V gene is TRBV5-1, the J gene TRBJ2-2; TRBD2 matches 15 bases. The CDR3 is 18 amino acids. V was clipped by 7 bases and J by 0 bases; unmatched bases: 7. The germline CDR1 and CDR2 sequences are SGHRS and YFSETQ. CDR3 DNA sequence: TGCGCCAGCTCCGAGGGACTAGCGGGGGGAACGAACACCGGGGAGCTGTTTTTT. This translates into CASSEGLAGGTNTGELFF.

Here the CDR3 reads CASSMDRRQPQHF. The CDR3 nucleotides read TGTGCCAGTAGTATGGATCGCAGACAGCCCCAGCATTTT. This rearrangement joins TRBV19 to TRBJ1-5; D gene ambiguous. The CDR3 sequence is 13 residues long. The V and J ends lost 3 bases and 7 bases respectively, with 10 bases between them. Per germline, CDR1 LNHDA and CDR2 SQIVND (reference sequence). Using reference TRBV19 and TRBJ1-5 for the parts outside the CDR3, the full variable domain is DGGITQSPKYLFRKEGQNVTLSCEQNLNHDAMYWYRQDPGQGLRLIYYSQIVNDFQKGDIAEGYSVSREKKESFPLTVTSAQKNPTAFYLCASSMDRRQPQHFGDGTRLSIL.

The sample holds many counts of this clonotype. The chain joins TRBV6-5 to TRBJ2-7, with TRBD1 matching over 8 bases. CDR1 MNHEY and CDR2 SVGAGI come from the germline V gene. The trim removed 4 bases at V and 6 bases at J, leaving 11 bases unmatched. The CDR3 has 15 residues. The CDR3 nucleotides are TGTGCCAGCAGTTTCGACAGGGGCCCTATCTCCGAGCAGTACTTC. This sequence encodes CASSFDRGPISEQYF.

There are many counts of this clonotype. The chain has TRBV29-1 and TRBJ2-3, with unresolved D. V gave up 4 bases and J gave up 1 base, with 9 bases separating them. CDR1 is SQVTM and CDR2 is ANQGSEA in the germline V gene. The CDR3 length is 13 residues. CDR3 amino acids: CSVAPDGTDTQYF. In nucleotides, the CDR3 is TGCAGCGTTGCCCCCGACGGCACAGATACGCAGTATTTT.

A few counts support this clonotype. This rearrangement joins TRBV2 to TRBJ2-3, with 9 bases aligning to TRBD2. Germline V gene lookup returns CDR1 SNHLY and CDR2 FYNNEI. CDR3 length: 15 amino acids. V gave up 6 bases and J gave up 2 bases; unmatched junction bases: 6. The CDR3 reads CASSLRLAVTDTQYF. As DNA, the CDR3 is TGTGCCAGCAGCCTTAGACTAGCGGTCACAGATACGCAGTATTTT.

The chain couples TRBV20-1 to TRBJ2-3; D is uncertain. Germline CDR1 and CDR2: DFQATT and SNEGSKA (reference sequence). CDR3 length equals 15 residues. The V and J ends lost 0 bases and 0 bases respectively, with 10 bases between them. The CDR3, as DNA: TGCAGTGCTAGAGACTTTTTGTTGAGCACAGATACGCAGTATTTT. It codes for CSARDFLLSTDTQYF.

This clonotype was seen many times. This chain uses TRBV28 with TRBJ2-2; possible D gene TRBD2, 6 bases. V was clipped by 2 bases and J by 5 bases, with 12 bases between them. The germline V gene encodes CDR1 MDHEN and CDR2 SYDVKM. The CDR3 totals 15 residues. The CDR3 bases are TGTGCCAGCAGTTTACTAGCGAGGAGGACCGGGGAGCTGTTTTTT. This sequence encodes CASSLLARRTGELFF.

The genes are TRBV12-3 or TRBV12-4 and TRBJ2-7; D unresolved. Trimming left V 0 bases short and J 3 bases short, with 6 bases between. The CDR3 runs 13 residues. DNA of the CDR3: TGTGCCAGCAGTTTAGCCCACAGCTACGAGCAGTACGTC. Translating it yields CASSLAHSYEQYV.

The V call is TRBV20-1, the J call TRBJ1-4; 10 bases fit TRBD1. Unmatched junction bases numbered 11, after V lost 6 bases and J lost 4 bases. There are 16 residues in the CDR3. Germline V gene sequence: CDR1 DFQATT, CDR2 SNEGSKA (reference sequence). This CDR3 reads CSATDRGQYFNEKLFF. In DNA, the CDR3 is TGCAGTGCCACAGACAGGGGGCAATACTTTAATGAAAAACTGTTTTTT.

The chain couples TRBV6-6 to TRBJ2-7; a possible D gene is TRBD1 (6 bases). The ends were cut back, 5 bases at V and 5 bases at J, with 13 bases in the middle. Germline lookup yields CDR1 MNHNY and CDR2 SVGAGI (reference sequence). The CDR3 has 13 amino acids. The CDR3 DNA reads TGTGCCAGCAGTATCCAAAACAGGGACGAGCAGTACGTC. As protein: CASSIQNRDEQYV.

This clonotype was seen many times. The chain couples TRBV20-1 to TRBJ2-2; D might be TRBD1 (6 bases). This CDR3 region has 12 residues. Germline CDR1 is DFQATT and CDR2 is SNEGSKA (reference sequence). The germline V and J ends were trimmed by 3 bases and 8 bases, with 10 bases remaining between them. CDR3 sequence reads: CSASRGVGELFF. For the CDR3, the DNA is TGCAGTGCTAGCAGGGGCGTAGGGGAGCTGTTTTTT.

This clonotype occurred a few times. The rearrangement links TRBV5-1 to TRBJ1-1; D uncertain. Per the germline V gene, CDR1 is SGHRS and CDR2 is YFSETQ. The CDR3 length is 14 residues. V shed 1 base and J shed 6 bases, with 13 bases lying between them. CDR3 DNA sequence: TGCGCCAGCAGCTTGAGTTCCCCGGGATCTGAAGCTTTCTTT. The encoded protein is CASSLSSPGSEAFF. The full variable domain, in which reference TRBV5-1 and TRBJ1-1 provide the parts outside the CDR3, is KAGVTQTPRYLIKTRGQQVTLSCSPISGHRSVSWYQQTPGQGLQFLFEYFSETQRNKGNFPGRFSGRQFSNSRSEMNVSTLELGDSALYLCASSLSSPGSEAFFGQGTRLTVV.

The genes are TRBV10-2 and TRBJ2-7; 7 nucleotides match TRBD1. V lost 8 bases to trimming and J lost 0 bases; unmatched junction nucleotides: 10. The length of the CDR3 is 15 residues. Germline V gene data show CDR1 as WSHSY and CDR2 as SAAADI. The CDR3 is CASSGQAQSSYEQYV. The CDR3 coding sequence is TGCGCCAGCTCCGGACAGGCCCAAAGCTCCTACGAGCAGTACGTC.

The chain recombines TRBV7-9 with TRBJ1-4; D not resolved. Deletions cut 5 bases from V and 7 bases from J, with 11 bases between. The CDR3 sequence is 13 residues long. Per germline, CDR1 SEHNR and CDR2 FQNEAQ (reference sequence). The CDR3 DNA follows: TGTGCCAGCAGCCCCCCTAGTGGTGAAAAACTGTTTTTT. This translates into CASSPPSGEKLFF.

The chain carries TRBV20-1 and TRBJ2-1; unclear D gene. Looked up from germline, CDR1 is DFQATT and CDR2 is SNEGSKA (reference sequence). Deletions cut 1 base from V and 15 bases from J, with 16 bases between. The CDR3 length is 12 residues. CDR3 sequence reads: CSARVARRSPFF. The DNA of the CDR3 is TGCAGTGCTAGAGTAGCCCGACGATCCCCGTTCTTC.

A few counts support this clonotype. The gene calls are TRBV20-1 and TRBJ1-2; 9 positions match TRBD1. The ends lost 8 bases at V and 5 bases at J; junction bases unmatched: 12. CDR1 and CDR2 (germline): DFQATT, SNEGSKA (reference sequence). The CDR3 is made up of 14 amino acids. The CDR3 protein is CSPAAGQGKYGYTF. As DNA, the CDR3 is TGCAGTCCGGCCGCCGGACAGGGGAAGTATGGCTACACCTTC.

The chain uses TRBV6-5 and TRBJ1-2; 9 nucleotides agree with TRBD1. Trimming took 2 bases from V and 6 from J; bases not matched to a gene: 7. This CDR3 contains 15 residues. In germline, CDR1 is MNHEY, CDR2 SVGAGI. CDR3 sequence: CASSYEGQGFDGYTF. The CDR3 nucleotides read TGTGCCAGCAGTTACGAGGGACAGGGTTTCGATGGCTACACCTTC.

This clonotype was counted a few times. V gene TRBV5-4 combines with J gene TRBJ1-1; tentative D call: TRBD1 (6 bases). The CDR3 spans 11 residues. Trimming took off 6 bases at V and 7 bases at J, with 10 bases between the two ends. CDR1 and CDR2 (germline): SGHNT, YYREEE (reference sequence). CDR3 nucleotide sequence: TGTGCCAGCATGGGGGCAGGTGAAGCTTTCTTT. It encodes CASMGAGEAFF. The whole variable domain, filled in from reference TRBV5-4 and TRBJ1-1, reads ETGVTQSPTHLIKTRGQQVTLRCSSQSGHNTVSWYQQALGQGPQFIFQYYREEENGRGNFPPRFSGLQFPNYSSELNVNALELDDSALYLCASMGAGEAFFGQGTRLTVV.

This clonotype was seen ten or more times. The chain's CDR3 is CASSDDGTANNEQFF. DNA of the CDR3: TGTGCCAGCAGTGATGACGGGACGGCGAACAATGAGCAGTTCTTC. The chain combines TRBV12-3 or TRBV12-4 with TRBJ2-1; D could derive from TRBD1 or TRBD2 (5 bases each). The CDR3 has 15 residues. V was cut by 5 bases and J by 5 bases, with 16 bases left in between.